The 7 T cell receptor beta chains listed next were all sequenced from one sample in a study of blood T cell repertoires in COVID-19. Clones were read by immunoSEQ multiplex PCR, and TCRdb kept only the in-frame ones, dropping some. Among roughly 73,000 clones listed, 82% were seen once. The specimen sequenced was peripheral blood. These receptor sequences come from a woman aged 55-70 years with acute or convalescent COVID-19.

The chain joins TRBV18 to TRBJ1-1, with a tentative D call TRBD1 (6 bases). V lost 3 bases and J 0 bases, leaving 11 bases between the germline ends. Germline V CDR1 and CDR2: KGHSH, LQKENI. This CDR3 is 15 amino acids long. Written as DNA, the CDR3 is TGTGCCAGCTCACCCCGACAGGAGTTGAACACTGAAGCTTTCTTT. Translated, it gives CASSPRQELNTEAFF.

The genes are TRBV5-1 and TRBJ2-3, with D perhaps TRBD2 (6 bases). The V and J ends lost 4 bases and 4 bases respectively, with 10 bases between them. The CDR3 is made up of 13 amino acids. Looked up from germline, CDR1 is SGHRS and CDR2 is YFSETQ. CDR3: CASSLGEADTQYF. Written as DNA, the CDR3 is TGCGCCAGCAGCCTCGGGGAGGCAGATACGCAGTATTTT.

Concerning this clone: An end of the junction does not agree with germline; a read error may underlie this. The rearrangement uses TRBV7-7 and TRBJ1-5; no definite D call. This CDR3 is 13 amino acids long. CDR1 and CDR2 from the germline V gene are SSHAT and FNYEAQ (reference sequence). CDR3 in DNA: TGTGCTAGCAGCTTAGCGGAGGATCAGCCCCAGCATTTT. Protein product: CASSLAEDQPQHF.

This clone was observed once. The chain recombines TRBV5-1 with TRBJ2-7; possible D gene TRBD2, 6 bases. CDR1 is SGHRS and CDR2 is YFSETQ in the germline V gene. V lost 0 bases to trimming and J lost 3 bases, with 13 bases between them. The CDR3 runs 15 residues. This CDR3 is CASSLVPGEGYEQYF. For the CDR3, the DNA is TGCGCCAGCAGCTTGGTGCCGGGAGAAGGCTACGAGCAGTACTTC.

The CDR3 loop reads CASSLDRGAFYGYTF. The CDR3 DNA is TGTGCCAGCAGCTTGGACAGGGGGGCTTTCTATGGCTACACCTTC. The genes are TRBV5-8 and TRBJ1-2, with TRBD1 matching over 8 bases. The germline V gene has CDR1 SGHTS and CDR2 YDEGEE. The CDR3 covers 15 residues. V was clipped by 0 bases and J by 4 bases; unmatched bases: 5.

A few counts support this clone. The rearrangement links TRBV7-3 to TRBJ2-1; 8 positions match TRBD1. This CDR3 comprises 14 residues. Trimming at V came to 2 bases and at J to 8 bases, leaving 5 bases not matched to a gene. The germline CDR1 and CDR2 sequences are SGHTA and FQGTGA. DNA of the CDR3: TGTGCCAGCAGCTTATCAGGGGGCGGCTATGAGCAGTTCTTC. Amino acids: CASSLSGGGYEQFF. Full variable domain (rest looked up from reference TRBV7-3 and TRBJ2-1): GAGVSQTPSNKVTEKGKYVELRCDPISGHTALYWYRQSLGQGPEFLIYFQGTGAADDSGLPNDRFFAVRPEGSVSTLKIQRTERGDSAVYLCASSLSGGGYEQFFGPGTRLTVL.

V gene TRBV20-1 combines with J gene TRBJ2-1, with a possible D match to TRBD1 (6 bases). CDR1 and CDR2 from the germline V gene are DFQATT and SNEGSKA (reference sequence). This CDR3 region has 14 residues. The ends were cut back, 3 bases at V and 6 bases at J, with 15 bases in the middle. The CDR3 reads CSASKPGTPNEQFF. CDR3 DNA: TGCAGTGCTAGTAAACCCGGGACACCCAATGAGCAGTTCTTC.